Below, 16 T cell receptor beta chains from the same sample are listed, as sequenced in a study of OX40 agonist ivuxolimab in advanced cancers. Sequencing was performed with immunoSEQ multiplex PCR; in TCRdb, only in-frame clones are kept and a portion is missing. Of approximately 76,000 clones listed, roughly nine tenths are singletons. Here the sequenced sample was CD4+ or CD8+ T cells sorted from blood, taken in a trial of the OX40 agonist ivuxolimab. Source of these receptors: an adult with an advanced solid tumor such as melanoma, head and neck, liver or kidney cancer.

The chain's CDR3 is CASSFRQDQETQYF. Written as DNA, the CDR3 is TGTGCCAGCAGCTTCCGACAGGACCAAGAGACCCAGTACTTC. The rearrangement uses TRBV2 and TRBJ2-5, with a weak D call TRBD1 (6 bases). This CDR3 has 14 amino acids. Trimming left V 6 bases short and J 0 bases short, with 11 bases between. Germline V lookup: CDR1 SNHLY, CDR2 FYNNEI. Complete variable domain (other parts from reference TRBV2 and TRBJ2-5): EPEVTQTPSHQVTQMGQEVILRCVPISNHLYFYWYRQILGQKVEFLVSFYNNEISEKSEIFDDQFSVERPDGSNFTLKIRSTKLEDSAMYFCASSFRQDQETQYFGPGTRLLVL.

This clone appeared a single time. The CDR3 DNA follows: TGTGCCAGCAGTTACTCGACTAGCACAACTCAAGAGACCCAGTACTTC. Translated: CASSYSTSTTQETQYF. The J gene is TRBJ2-5, the V gene TRBV6-5; 7 nucleotides align to TRBD2. Germline lookup yields CDR1 MNHEY and CDR2 SVGAGI. V shed 0 bases, J shed 2 bases, and the junction held 6 bases outside the gene matches. This CDR3 has 16 amino acids.

V gene TRBV6-1 combines with J gene TRBJ1-3; D call uncertain. The V end lost 3 bases, the J end lost 0 bases, and 9 bases lay between the germline ends. This CDR3 contains 15 residues. Germline V gene data show CDR1 as MNHNS and CDR2 as SASEGT. The CDR3 sequence: CASSERTFSGNTIYF. The CDR3 DNA is TGTGCCAGCAGTGAGCGGACGTTCTCTGGAAACACCATATATTTT.

This sequence joins TRBV18 and TRBJ1-1, with D tentatively TRBD1 (5 bases). Deletions cut 1 base from V and 4 bases from J, with 10 bases between. The germline V gene has CDR1 KGHSH and CDR2 LQKENI. The length of the CDR3 is 14 residues. CDR3 in DNA: TGTGCCAGCTCACCACGGGGGGTCGGCACTGAAGCTTTCTTT. It encodes CASSPRGVGTEAFF.

The rearrangement links TRBV18 to TRBJ1-2; TRBD1 aligns across 8 bases. Germline CDR1 KGHSH, CDR2 LQKENI. The CDR3 consists of 14 residues. After removal of 3 bases from V and 4 bases from J, the junction contained 4 bases not matched to a gene. CDR3 sequence: CASSPTDRAYGYTF. The CDR3 region has the DNA TGTGCCAGCTCACCTACGGACAGGGCCTATGGCTACACCTTC.

The chain recombines TRBV12-5 with TRBJ1-1; no reliable D call. The V end lost 0 bases, the J end lost 4 bases, and 3 bases lay between the germline ends. The CDR3 sequence is 12 residues long. In germline, CDR1 is LGHNT, CDR2 FRNRAP. The CDR3 spells CASGLVSTEAFF. The CDR3 bases are TGTGCTAGTGGTTTGGTTTCCACTGAAGCTTTCTTT.

This clone came up a few times. The chain links TRBV5-6 to TRBJ2-2; D possibly corresponds to TRBD2 (5 bases). V shed 1 base and J shed 7 bases, with 11 bases lying between them. The CDR3 extends over 14 amino acids. Germline V gene lookup returns CDR1 SGHDT and CDR2 YYEEEE. CDR3 loop: CASSLWGRDGELFF. CDR3 sequence (DNA): TGTGCCAGCAGCTTGTGGGGTCGGGACGGGGAGCTGTTTTTT.

The chain carries TRBV10-3 and TRBJ2-1; D unresolved. This CDR3 has 13 amino acids. CDR1 is ENHRY, CDR2 SYGVKD, per germline. The V end was cut by 10 bases, the J end by 2 bases, with 12 bases between. The CDR3 spells CATWAGPYNEQFF. CDR3 coding DNA: TGTGCCACCTGGGCTGGACCCTACAATGAGCAGTTCTTC.

This chain joins TRBV27 and TRBJ1-2, with D uncertain. The CDR3 extends over 12 amino acids. CDR1 and CDR2 from the germline V gene are MNHEY and SMNVEV (reference sequence). V lost 6 bases to trimming and J lost 0 bases, with 5 bases between them. The CDR3 coding sequence is TGTGCCAGCAGGGCGACTAACTATGGCTACACCTTC. Its protein is CASRATNYGYTF.

V usage is TRBV5-1 and J usage is TRBJ2-3, with D possibly TRBD1 on 5 matching bases. The CDR3 spans 13 residues. The germline V and J ends were trimmed by 4 bases and 4 bases, with 10 bases remaining between them. In germline, CDR1 is SGHRS, CDR2 YFSETQ. DNA for the CDR3: TGCGCCAGCAGCGTTCAGGGCCCAGATACGCAGTATTTT. It translates to CASSVQGPDTQYF.

The rearrangement joins TRBV6-1 to TRBJ2-2; 7 bases fit TRBD1. Germline V gene lookup returns CDR1 MNHNS and CDR2 SASEGT. The J segment lost 4 bases and the V segment lost 6 bases, leaving 2 bases of the junction unmatched. CDR3 length equals 13 residues. In nucleotides, the CDR3 is TGTGCCAGCAGGGGACAGCCCACCGGGGAGCTGTTTTTT. It translates to CASRGQPTGELFF.

The chain is built from TRBV29-1 and TRBJ2-1, with a tentative D call TRBD1 (6 bases). The germline V gene has CDR1 SQVTM and CDR2 ANQGSEA. This CDR3 comprises 11 residues. With 6 bases removed from V and 10 bases from J, the gap between germline ends came to 13 bases. CDR3 coding DNA: TGCAGCGTCTCGGACAGCAGCGAGCAGTTCTTC. The encoded protein is CSVSDSSEQFF.

The DNA of the CDR3 is TGTGCCAGCAGTGACCCTGTATTACGGGACGGAGGAAACATTCAGTACTTC. Translated: CASSDPVLRDGGNIQYF. The chain couples TRBV2 to TRBJ2-4, with D perhaps matching TRBD1 or TRBD2 (5 bases each). Germline loops: CDR1 SNHLY, CDR2 FYNNEI. The CDR3 spans 17 residues. Trimming left V 3 bases short and J 6 bases short, with 21 bases between.

This clone has only one observation. The V gene is TRBV5-1, the J gene TRBJ2-7; 8 bases line up with TRBD2. V shed 2 bases, J shed 5 bases, and the junction held 15 bases outside the gene matches. The CDR3 loop spans 17 amino acids. CDR1 SGHRS and CDR2 YFSETQ come from the germline V gene. Here the CDR3 reads CASSFGLPGLGPDEQYF. For the CDR3, the DNA is TGCGCCAGCAGCTTTGGGTTGCCGGGACTAGGACCGGACGAGCAGTACTTC.

This chain joins TRBV27 and TRBJ2-5, with 15 bases fitting TRBD2. Germline V gene lookup returns CDR1 MNHEY and CDR2 SMNVEV (reference sequence). The CDR3 length is 17 residues. V lost 5 bases to trimming and J lost 5 bases; unmatched junction nucleotides: 9. The CDR3 protein is CASSPGLAGGYMETQYF. In nucleotides, the CDR3 is TGTGCCAGCAGTCCAGGACTAGCGGGAGGGTATATGGAGACCCAGTACTTC.

The chain combines TRBV9 with TRBJ1-2; no firm D call. This CDR3 region has 12 residues. In germline, CDR1 is SGDLS, CDR2 YYNGEE. V lost 4 bases and J lost 7, with 11 bases in between. DNA of the CDR3: TGTGCCAGCAGCTCACAGCAGGCTGGCTACACCTTC. Translating gives CASSSQQAGYTF.